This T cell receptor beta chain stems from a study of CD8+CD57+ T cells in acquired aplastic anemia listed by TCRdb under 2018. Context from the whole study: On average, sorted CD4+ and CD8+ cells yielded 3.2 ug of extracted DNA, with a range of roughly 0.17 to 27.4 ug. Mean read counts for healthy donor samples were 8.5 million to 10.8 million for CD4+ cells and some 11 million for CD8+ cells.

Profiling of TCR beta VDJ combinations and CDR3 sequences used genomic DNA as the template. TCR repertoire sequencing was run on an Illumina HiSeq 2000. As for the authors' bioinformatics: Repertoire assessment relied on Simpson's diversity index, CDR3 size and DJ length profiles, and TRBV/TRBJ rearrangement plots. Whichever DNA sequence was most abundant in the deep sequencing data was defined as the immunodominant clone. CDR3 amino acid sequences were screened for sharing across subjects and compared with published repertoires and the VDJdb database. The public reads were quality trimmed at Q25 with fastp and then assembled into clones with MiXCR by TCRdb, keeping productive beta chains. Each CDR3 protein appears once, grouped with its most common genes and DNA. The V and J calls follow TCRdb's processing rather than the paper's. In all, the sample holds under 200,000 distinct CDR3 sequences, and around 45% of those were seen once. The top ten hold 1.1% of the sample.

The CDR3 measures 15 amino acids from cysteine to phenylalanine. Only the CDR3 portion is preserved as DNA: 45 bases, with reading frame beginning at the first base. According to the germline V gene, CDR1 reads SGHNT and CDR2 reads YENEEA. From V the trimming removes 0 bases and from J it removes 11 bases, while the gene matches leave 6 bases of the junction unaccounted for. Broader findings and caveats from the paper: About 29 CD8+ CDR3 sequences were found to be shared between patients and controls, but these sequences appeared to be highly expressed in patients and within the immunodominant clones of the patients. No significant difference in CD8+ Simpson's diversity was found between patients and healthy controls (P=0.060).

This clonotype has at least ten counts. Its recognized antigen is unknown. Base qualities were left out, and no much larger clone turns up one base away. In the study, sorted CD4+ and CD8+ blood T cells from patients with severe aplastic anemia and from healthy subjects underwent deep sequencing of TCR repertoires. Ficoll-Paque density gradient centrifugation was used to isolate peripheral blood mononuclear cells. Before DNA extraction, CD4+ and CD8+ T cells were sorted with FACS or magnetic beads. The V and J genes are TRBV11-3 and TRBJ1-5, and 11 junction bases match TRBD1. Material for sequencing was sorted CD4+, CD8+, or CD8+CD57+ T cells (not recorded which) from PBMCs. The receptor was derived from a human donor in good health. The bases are TGTGCCAGCAGCTTAGATTGGACAGGGGGCACAGCCCAGCATTTT. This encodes CASSLDWTGGTAQHF.